Included here is one TCR beta chain sequence, with context. There are many counts of this clone. The antigen it binds to is not known. Base quality data are lacking; no much larger clone is found one base away. The data were taken from a study of blood T cell repertoires in COVID-19 (dated by TCRdb to 2020 to 2021). For context, the study as a whole: Samples covering the acute and convalescent phases of COVID-19 were provided by collaborators in the United States, Italy and Spain. The material from the prospective study consisted of cDNA or gDNA derived from T cells, B-cell-depleted T cells, or PBMCs. The dataset comprised deeply sampled blood TCRbeta repertoires from subjects exposed to, actively infected with, or recovered from COVID-19. The repertoires were released in a freely available public database meant as a resource for research on the immune response to SARS-CoV-2. The samples were drawn from the first 160 participants of the ongoing ImmuneRACE study and from 1,200 or so subjects provided by 6 global collaborators. Sample metadata almost always included a de-identified subject ID, COVID-19 status, age in years and sex. Where available, HLA class I and class II types were taken from metadata supplied by the sample provider and were not determined by assay-based typing.

In the prospective study, participants were about 18 to 95 years old, resided in 20 to 30 geographic areas of the United States, and were enrolled through a virtual design. In the prospective study, participants were assigned to cohorts based on the clinical history participants reported in a screening survey and a study questionnaire. In the prospective study, mobile phlebotomists collected whole blood, serum and a nasopharyngeal or oropharyngeal swab from each participant. Participants in the prospective study had the option to provide additional blood draws and questionnaires over a 2-month period. Prospective study blood samples were shipped either frozen or at room temperature before DNA extraction. TCRbeta CDR3 regions were amplified from genomic DNA using the immunoSEQ Assay, a bias-controlled multiplex PCR. Turning to the authors' computational methods: Nucleated cell counts per sample were estimated from amplification of reference gene primers within the assay. To quantify the absolute abundance of each unique TCRbeta CDR3 rearrangement, sequence reads were collapsed and filtered. Productive Simpson clonality was computed per sample as the square root of Simpson's diversity index over productive rearrangements. TCRdb provides this immuneACCESS table in a form limited to in-frame rearrangements. Some clones are lacking; in checked studies, under half of them reflect an unresolved V gene, and why the rest are absent is not known. The DNA was the basis for D and trimming; V, J and clone size are from that table. The sample includes approximately 240,000 clones, with around 87% observed a single time. Clones ranked in the top ten supply nearly 6.5% of the sample.

Beyond this particular receptor, the publication reports: How much clinical and demographic metadata was included differed by source and by participant, and the metadata was provided uncurated.

The germline V gene specifies SNHLY as CDR1 and FYNNEI as CDR2. V gives up 4 bases and J gives up 1 base, and the segment between their germline ends measures 14 bases. The CDR3 contains 17 residues, cysteine and phenylalanine counted. This entry keeps only the CDR3 DNA: 51 bases, framed from base 1. This sequence uses TRBV2 and TRBJ1-6; 5 matching bases give a weak D call of TRBD1. Sequencing was performed on PBMCs or T cells enriched from blood (not recorded which). The receptor was isolated from a woman in her thirties with acute COVID-19. The nucleotide sequence is TGTGCCAGCAGTGGGGGTACAGGCCCATCCTATAATTCACCCCTCCACTTT. It specifies CASSGGTGPSYNSPLHF.